Each of the 27 T cell receptor beta chains below was sequenced from the same sample in a study of blood T cell repertoires in COVID-19. Some clones are missing from TCRdb's copy, which holds only in-frame ones; the method was immunoSEQ multiplex PCR. The sample has about 220,000 clones, 80% to 90% seen once; the top ten hold 5.1%. Sequencing was carried out using peripheral blood. These TCRs come from a woman aged 55-69 years who had recovered from COVID-19.

The V gene is TRBV11-2, the J gene TRBJ2-1; possible D gene TRBD2, 7 bases. CDR3 length: 15 amino acids. Per the germline V gene, CDR1 is SGHAT and CDR2 is FQNNGV. V lost 3 bases and J lost 5, with 14 bases in between. The CDR3 coding sequence is TGTGCCAGCAGCTTCCCGGGGGGCCCTAACAATGAGCAGTTCTTC. Translating gives CASSFPGGPNNEQFF.

V is TRBV15 and J is TRBJ1-2; weak D call: TRBD1 (6 bases). The V and J ends lost 1 base and 8 bases respectively, with 20 bases between them. Germline values: CDR1 LNHNV, CDR2 YYDKDF (reference sequence). CDR3 length: 16 amino acids. CDR3 DNA: TGTGCCACCAGCAGAGGTAACCGGGACACCCGGCGAGGCTACACCTTC. The encoded protein is CATSRGNRDTRRGYTF.

The rearrangement uses TRBV18 and TRBJ1-1, with D possibly TRBD1 on 6 matching bases. Trimming stripped 3 bases from V and 4 bases from J, with 18 bases between. Germline CDR1 is KGHSH and CDR2 is LQKENI. The CDR3 loop spans 16 amino acids. CDR3 sequence: CASSPGSTVGATEAFF. The CDR3 bases are TGTGCCAGCTCACCGGGGTCGACAGTGGGGGCCACTGAAGCTTTCTTT.

The chain carries TRBV10-3 and TRBJ1-1, with D hard to call. This CDR3 is built from 15 residues. Trimming shortened V by 3 bases and J by 0 bases, and 11 bases separated the two germline ends. Germline CDR1 reads ENHRY; CDR2 reads SYGVKD. The CDR3 region has the DNA TGTGCCATCAGTGAAGTGGACTGGGTGAACACTGAAGCTTTCTTT. Translated: CAISEVDWVNTEAFF.

The chain carries TRBV3-1 (or the pseudogene TRBV3-2) and TRBJ2-3; D gene uncertain. The V end lost 5 bases, the J end lost 2 bases, and 14 bases lay between the germline ends. Germline V gene lookup returns CDR1 LGHDT and CDR2 YNNKEL (reference sequence). This CDR3 has 15 residues. The CDR3 coding sequence is TGTGCCAGCAGCGCCTTGTTCGAGGCCACAGATACGCAGTATTTT. Residues: CASSALFEATDTQYF.

This clone was counted only a few times. The chain links TRBV4-1 to TRBJ1-4; 7 bases agree with TRBD1. CDR1 MGHRA and CDR2 YSYEKL come from the germline V gene. The CDR3 length is 15 residues. V was pared by 3 bases and J by 5 bases, with 6 bases of the junction left unmatched. The chain's CDR3 is CASSHLDRQNEKLFF. The CDR3 DNA reads as TGCGCCAGCAGCCACCTGGACAGGCAGAATGAAAAACTGTTTTTT.

The chain has TRBV6-4 and TRBJ2-7; D is possibly TRBD1 (6 bases). The germline V gene encodes CDR1 MRHNA and CDR2 SNTAGT. This CDR3 comprises 15 residues. V lost 3 bases and J 3 bases, leaving 15 bases between the germline ends. CDR3 residues: CASSEGASNYYEQYF. The CDR3 coding sequence is TGTGCCAGCAGTGAGGGGGCAAGTAATTACTACGAGCAGTACTTC.

This chain uses TRBV6-5 with TRBJ2-5, with 9 bases that match TRBD1. The CDR3 is made up of 14 amino acids. CDR1 is MNHEY, CDR2 SVGAGI, per germline. The trim removed 2 bases at V and 4 bases at J, leaving 2 bases unmatched. CDR3 amino acids: CASSYGTGSETQYF. Written as DNA, the CDR3 is TGTGCCAGCAGTTACGGGACAGGGTCAGAGACCCAGTACTTC.

The chain is built from TRBV13 and TRBJ2-1, with D possibly matching TRBD2 (6 bases). The CDR3 covers 14 residues. Trimming took off 6 bases at V and 7 bases at J, with 16 bases between the two ends. CDR1 is PRHDT, CDR2 FYEKMQ, per germline (reference sequence). The DNA for the CDR3 is TGTGCCAGCAGGACCGGGACTTTTTCTAATGAGCAGTTCTTC. Translating gives CASRTGTFSNEQFF.

The chain employs TRBV10-3 and TRBJ2-1, with TRBD2 matching 9 bases. Germline assignment: CDR1 ENHRY and CDR2 SYGVKD. This CDR3 is built from 15 residues. V dropped 10 bases and J dropped 9; count of bases not matched to a gene: 16. The CDR3 region has the DNA TGTGCCACCCGCGGGGGGGACCAAAATATCGGTGAGCAGTTCTTC. Translation: CATRGGDQNIGEQFF.

A word on this clone: Other DNA sequences in the sample encode the same CDR3. The genes are TRBV19 and TRBJ1-2; 8 bases map to TRBD1. V shed 5 bases and J 4 bases; nucleotides not matched to a gene: 3. The V gene's germline CDR1 is LNHDA and CDR2 SQIVND (reference sequence). CDR3 length: 13 residues. The CDR3 DNA reads as TGTGCCAGTAGTGGGACAGGCGGCTATGGCTACACCTTC. It encodes CASSGTGGYGYTF.

This chain links TRBV6-6 with TRBJ2-1; a weak D match, TRBD2 (7 bases). Trimming stripped 3 bases from V and 2 bases from J, with 11 bases between. The CDR3 covers 15 residues. Germline loops: CDR1 MNHNY, CDR2 SVGAGI (reference sequence). This CDR3 reads CASSYVGGPYNEQFF. The CDR3, as DNA: TGTGCCAGCAGTTATGTGGGGGGGCCCTACAATGAGCAGTTCTTC.

The chain has TRBV2 and TRBJ2-5, with 7 bases that match TRBD1. Germline V CDR1 and CDR2: SNHLY, FYNNEI. The CDR3 runs to 13 residues. Unmatched junction bases numbered 3, after V lost 4 bases and J lost 4 bases. The CDR3 nucleotides read TGTGCCAGCAGTGGGACAGGACTAGAGACCCAGTACTTC. It specifies CASSGTGLETQYF. The entire variable domain, with the rest obtained from reference TRBV2 and TRBJ2-5, is as follows: EPEVTQTPSHQVTQMGQEVILRCVPISNHLYFYWYRQILGQKVEFLVSFYNNEISEKSEIFDDQFSVERPDGSNFTLKIRSTKLEDSAMYFCASSGTGLETQYFGPGTRLLVL.

J is TRBJ1-2 and V is TRBV7-2; 7 nucleotides line up with TRBD1. The CDR3 loop spans 14 amino acids. The trim removed 1 base at V and 8 bases at J, leaving 7 bases unmatched. Looked up from germline, CDR1 is SGHTA and CDR2 is FQGNSA. For the CDR3, the DNA is TGTGCCAGCAGCTTAGTTGGGTCAGGGGGAGGCTACACCTTC. Translation gives CASSLVGSGGGYTF.

The chain joins TRBV9 to TRBJ2-7; 9 bases are shared with TRBD1. CDR3 size: 15 residues. Per the germline V gene, CDR1 is SGDLS and CDR2 is YYNGEE. Trimming removed 0 bases from V and 3 bases from J; junction bases left unmatched: 4. The CDR3 region has the DNA TGTGCCAGCAGCGTAGCTGTGACAGGGGGCTACGAGCAGTACTTC. Translating gives CASSVAVTGGYEQYF.

CDR3 loop: CASSSTGTPNQPQHF. In DNA, the CDR3 is TGCGCCAGCAGTTCGACAGGGACTCCCAATCAGCCCCAGCATTTT. The V and J genes are TRBV10-2 and TRBJ1-5; 7 nucleotides line up with TRBD1. This CDR3 has 15 residues. J gave up 3 bases and V 5 bases, and 7 bases lay outside the gene matches. In germline, CDR1 is WSHSY, CDR2 SAAADI.

The CDR3 reads CASSRQGYTGELFF. CDR3 nucleotide sequence: TGTGCCAGCAGCCGACAGGGCTACACCGGGGAGCTGTTTTTT. The J gene is TRBJ2-2, the V gene TRBV11-3; 7 positions match TRBD1. Germline CDR1 and CDR2: SGHNT and YENEEA. Losses at the gene ends were 5 bases for V and 3 bases for J; bases not matched to a gene: 3. CDR3 length equals 14 residues.

The chain is built from TRBV2 and TRBJ1-2; tentative D call: TRBD1 (5 bases). The CDR3 is made up of 14 amino acids. Germline V gene lookup returns CDR1 SNHLY and CDR2 FYNNEI. Trimming cost V 7 bases and J 2 bases, with 14 bases left between them. Here the CDR3 reads CASTRGGRNYGYTF. For the CDR3, the DNA is TGTGCCAGCACTAGGGGAGGTCGGAACTATGGCTACACCTTC.

The gene calls are TRBV6-5 and TRBJ2-1, with D possibly matching TRBD2 (5 bases). Trimming stripped 11 bases from V and 8 bases from J, with 19 bases between. Germline V gene sequence: CDR1 MNHEY, CDR2 SVGAGI. The CDR3 totals 13 residues. The CDR3 bases are TGTGCCGGAAGACTAACATATAACGATGAGCAGTTCTTC. Its protein product is CAGRLTYNDEQFF.

The chain employs TRBV7-9 and TRBJ1-2; D unresolved. Germline loops: CDR1 SEHNR, CDR2 FQNEAQ (reference sequence). V dropped 3 bases and J dropped 4 bases, with 18 bases sitting between them. The CDR3 is 16 residues long. The CDR3 here is CASSFIPGVSLYGYTF. Written as DNA, the CDR3 is TGTGCCAGCAGCTTCATCCCCGGGGTGAGCCTCTATGGCTACACCTTC.

The V gene is TRBV4-2, the J gene TRBJ2-1, with D unclear. CDR3 length: 11 residues. V was trimmed by 1 base and J by 9 bases, leaving 4 bases between them. Germline V lookup: CDR1 LGHNA, CDR2 YNFKEQ. CDR3 DNA: TGTGCCAGCAGCCAAGCATCTGAGCAGTTCTTC. Amino acids: CASSQASEQFF.

J is TRBJ1-1 and V is TRBV3-1 (or the pseudogene TRBV3-2); D gene ambiguous. CDR1 is LGHDT and CDR2 is YNNKEL in the germline V gene (reference sequence). V was clipped by 1 base and J by 2 bases, with 14 bases between them. This CDR3 has 16 amino acids. The chain's CDR3 is CASSQGLSGLNTEAFF. CDR3 DNA sequence: TGTGCCAGCAGCCAAGGGTTGTCAGGTTTAAACACTGAAGCTTTCTTT.

The chain has TRBV18 and TRBJ2-5, with 7 positions matching TRBD2. The germline V gene encodes CDR1 KGHSH and CDR2 LQKENI. The CDR3 sequence is 16 residues long. The V and J ends lost 2 bases and 5 bases, in that order; junction bases with no gene match: 11. CDR3 DNA sequence: TGTGCCAGCTCACCAATGGGGAGCGGGGCGAAGGAGACCCAGTACTTC. Its translation: CASSPMGSGAKETQYF.

The chain links TRBV7-9 to TRBJ1-1; no definite D call. V was clipped by 1 base and J by 3 bases, with 6 bases between them. Germline loops: CDR1 SEHNR, CDR2 FQNEAQ (reference sequence). CDR3 length equals 13 residues. CDR3 coding DNA: TGTGCCAGCAGCTTAGATCAGGACACTGAAGCTTTCTTT. This sequence encodes CASSLDQDTEAFF.

The chain has TRBV9 and TRBJ2-6; TRBD1 is a possible D gene (6 bases). The CDR3 contains 19 residues. The V end was cut by 0 bases, the J end by 5 bases, with 21 bases between. Per the germline V gene, CDR1 is SGDLS and CDR2 is YYNGEE. DNA for the CDR3: TGTGCCAGCAGCGTAGTTCGGGACACCACCTCGACTAGGGCCAACGTCCTGACTTTC. Protein: CASSVVRDTTSTRANVLTF.

Judged by abundance, this clone is large (0.1 to 1%). The chain joins TRBV4-2 to TRBJ2-5; TRBD2 matches 11 bases. Looked up from germline, CDR1 is LGHNA and CDR2 is YNFKEQ. J lost 5 bases, V lost 4 bases, and 3 bases had no gene match. This CDR3 has 14 amino acids. CDR3: CASSLAGGLETQYF. CDR3 DNA: TGTGCCAGCAGCCTAGCGGGGGGGCTGGAGACCCAGTACTTC.

In its sample, this clone was seen once. V and J are TRBV6-2 or TRBV6-3 and TRBJ2-3, with TRBD2 as a possible D gene (5 bases). V dropped 1 base and J dropped 5 bases, with 7 bases sitting between them. The germline gives CDR1 MNHEY, CDR2 SVGEGT. The CDR3 sequence is 13 residues long. CDR3 protein: CASSYFGGDTQYF. The DNA for the CDR3 is TGTGCCAGCAGTTACTTCGGAGGAGATACGCAGTATTTT.